The T cell receptor beta chain under discussion was sequenced for a study of chemoradiotherapy in HPV16-positive cancers. Whole-study context: Two HPV16-positive patients' cells yielded candidate HPV-specific clones and common motifs.

Sequenced by immunoSEQ multiplex PCR; TCRdb stores in-frame clones only, minus some. The data contain tens of thousands of clones, more than 85% of them singletons. The J segment lost 2 bases and the V segment lost 4 bases, leaving 10 bases of the junction unmatched. Germline CDR1 LNHDA, CDR2 SQIVND (reference sequence). This CDR3 contains 16 residues. This sequence was found in a human donor with HPV-associated anogenital cancer. The sample here was blood, taken from a patient who underwent chemoradiotherapy. This sequence joins TRBV19 and TRBJ2-7, with 8 bases lining up with TRBD1. CDR3 amino acids: CASSTLDRGRTYEQYF. The CDR3 DNA follows: TGTGCCAGTAGTACCCTAGACAGGGGAAGAACCTACGAGCAGTACTTC. Filled out from reference TRBV19 and TRBJ2-7, the complete variable domain reads DGGITQSPKYLFRKEGQNVTLSCEQNLNHDAMYWYRQDPGQGLRLIYYSQIVNDFQKGDIAEGYSVSREKKESFPLTVTSAQKNPTAFYLCASSTLDRGRTYEQYFGPGTRLTVT.